Shown below are 27 T cell receptor beta chains from a single sample sequenced in a study of identical twins. TCRdb redid the calling of the 5' RACE reads with MiXCR, one entry per CDR3 protein. The table records 400,000 to 550,000 distinct CDR3 sequences, about 24% of them present only once. In addition, the sample was reused for a study of T cells expressing NK-cell markers.

The sequenced material came from CD4+ T cells sorted from blood. These receptors were obtained from a young woman in good health.

This chain connects TRBV20-1 to TRBJ1-2; no reliable D call. The CDR3 runs 13 residues. Per the germline V gene, CDR1 is DFQATT and CDR2 is SNEGSKA (reference sequence). V gave up 3 bases and J gave up 1 base, with 9 bases separating them. The CDR3 loop reads CSASTLYNYGYTF. The CDR3 DNA reads TGCAGTGCTAGTACCCTCTATAACTATGGCTACACCTTC.

The genes are TRBV5-1 and TRBJ2-7; TRBD2 matches at 9 bases. The V segment lost 3 bases and the J segment 0 bases; nucleotides outside the gene matches: 4. Germline V gene lookup returns CDR1 SGHRS and CDR2 YFSETQ. The length of the CDR3 is 15 residues. The CDR3: CASSSLAGTSYEQYF. In DNA, the CDR3 is TGCGCCAGCAGCTCCCTAGCGGGGACCTCCTACGAGCAGTACTTC.

This clonotype was counted between two and nine times. The chain is built from TRBV2 and TRBJ2-5; a weak D match, TRBD1 (6 bases). Germline V gene sequence: CDR1 SNHLY, CDR2 FYNNEI. The ends were cut back, 5 bases at V and 5 bases at J, with 18 bases in the middle. This CDR3 is 15 amino acids long. The CDR3 DNA is TGTGCCAGCAGTTTTCCCCGTGGACAGAGGGAGACCCAGTACTTC. This translates into CASSFPRGQRETQYF.

In its sample, this clonotype was seen a few times. V is TRBV5-1 and J is TRBJ2-3; 7 bases agree with TRBD1. The trim removed 4 bases at V and 2 bases at J, leaving 4 bases unmatched. This CDR3 has 14 amino acids. Per the germline V gene, CDR1 is SGHRS and CDR2 is YFSETQ. CDR3 nucleotide sequence: TGCGCCAGCAGCCCGGGACAGTCCACAGATACGCAGTATTTT. Translation gives CASSPGQSTDTQYF.

The rearrangement uses TRBV20-1 and TRBJ1-2; no clear D gene. Deletions cut 3 bases from V and 3 bases from J, with 8 bases between. The CDR3 runs to 12 residues. Germline assignment: CDR1 DFQATT and CDR2 SNEGSKA (reference sequence). In DNA, the CDR3 is TGCAGTGCTAGTGGACGGCACTATGGCTACACCTTC. It yields the protein CSASGRHYGYTF.

This clonotype was picked up a small number of times. V gene TRBV9 combines with J gene TRBJ2-1; a weak D match, TRBD2 (5 bases). Trimming removed 3 bases from V and 8 bases from J, with 18 bases in between. This CDR3 has 15 residues. Germline V gene lookup returns CDR1 SGDLS and CDR2 YYNGEE. The CDR3 loop reads CASSASALATDEQFF. CDR3 DNA: TGTGCCAGCAGCGCCTCGGCGCTAGCAACAGATGAGCAGTTCTTC.

This clonotype was seen a few times. This chain joins TRBV27 and TRBJ2-1, with D tentatively TRBD2 (5 bases). V lost 8 bases to trimming and J lost 1 base, with 12 bases between them. Germline lookup yields CDR1 MNHEY and CDR2 SMNVEV (reference sequence). The CDR3 sequence is 14 residues long. The CDR3, as DNA: TGTGCCAGCGGCGAGGGCGTTTCCTACAATGAGCAGTTCTTC. Protein sequence: CASGEGVSYNEQFF.

This clonotype came up a few times. The CDR3 protein is CASSPMDWGIEKLFF. The CDR3 coding sequence is TGTGCCAGCAGCCCGATGGACTGGGGAATCGAAAAACTGTTTTTT. V and J are TRBV12-3 or TRBV12-4 and TRBJ1-4, with no clear D. CDR3 length equals 15 residues. With 6 bases removed from V and 8 bases from J, the gap between germline ends came to 19 bases.

This chain uses TRBV25-1 with TRBJ1-6, with TRBD1 matching over 7 bases. Germline V lookup: CDR1 MGHDK, CDR2 SYGVNS. Trimming removed 7 bases from V and 8 bases from J; junction bases left unmatched: 5. The CDR3 sequence is 13 residues long. The CDR3 bases are TGTGCCAGCAACAGGGGTTGGGATTCACCCCTCCACTTT. Its protein is CASNRGWDSPLHF.

This clonotype was seen repeatedly, ten times or more. The rearrangement uses TRBV11-3 and TRBJ2-1; perhaps TRBD1 as D (6 bases). Germline CDR1 and CDR2: SGHNT and YENEEA. The CDR3 contains 16 residues. Trimming left V 2 bases short and J 4 bases short, with 15 bases between. CDR3 nucleotides: TGTGCCAGCAGCTTAAATAGGGGTGGGACATACAATGAGCAGTTCTTC. It encodes CASSLNRGGTYNEQFF. Full variable domain (remainder filled in from reference TRBV11-3 and TRBJ2-1): EAGVVQSPRYKIIEKKQPVAFWCNPISGHNTLYWYLQNLGQGPELLIRYENEEAVDDSQLPKDRFSAERLKGVDSTLKIQPAELGDSAVYLCASSLNRGGTYNEQFFGPGTRLTVL.

This chain connects TRBV7-2 to TRBJ2-7, with unresolved D. CDR1 is SGHTA, CDR2 FQGNSA, per germline. V was pared by 2 bases and J by 6 bases, with 11 bases between. The CDR3 runs 13 residues. Here the CDR3 reads CASSLQQPLEQYF. CDR3 DNA sequence: TGTGCCAGCAGCTTACAGCAGCCCCTCGAGCAGTACTTC.

This rearrangement joins TRBV5-1 to TRBJ2-7; D is tentatively TRBD1 or TRBD2 (5 bases each). CDR1 is SGHRS and CDR2 is YFSETQ in the germline V gene. Trimming left V 1 base short and J 7 bases short, with 21 bases between. CDR3 length: 16 amino acids. The CDR3, as DNA: TGCGCCAGCAGCTTGTTATTCGGGACGTCGCCGGGGGAGCAGTACTTC. Its protein is CASSLLFGTSPGEQYF.

This clonotype was observed a handful of times. The J gene is TRBJ2-1, the V gene TRBV12-3 or TRBV12-4; 9 nucleotides match TRBD2. The CDR3 has 16 residues. J lost 5 bases, V lost 6 bases, and 11 bases had no gene match. The CDR3 coding sequence is TGTGCCAGCAGGTCCTACCTTGCGGGGGGGCACAATGAGCAGTTCTTC. Its translation is CASRSYLAGGHNEQFF.

This clonotype was seen a handful of times. The chain combines TRBV6-1 with TRBJ2-7; 9 bases agree with TRBD2. The germline CDR1 and CDR2 sequences are MNHNS and SASEGT. This CDR3 has 14 residues. Trimming took 6 bases from V and 0 from J; bases not matched to a gene: 3. CDR3 region: CASSSSGASYEQYF. In DNA, the CDR3 is TGTGCCAGCAGCTCTAGCGGGGCCTCCTACGAGCAGTACTTC.

This clonotype came up a few times. This sequence joins TRBV7-8 and TRBJ2-2; 9 bases are shared with TRBD2. The J segment lost 5 bases and the V segment lost 0 bases, leaving 16 bases of the junction unmatched. The CDR3 loop spans 20 amino acids. Germline CDR1 SGHVS, CDR2 FQNEAQ. The CDR3 DNA sequence: TGTGCCAGCAGCTTAGCCCGCGCTAGCGGGGCCAGAACGGGTACCGGGGAGCTGTTTTTT. Translation: CASSLARASGARTGTGELFF.

This clonotype was observed a handful of times. V and J are TRBV2 and TRBJ1-3; tentatively, D is TRBD1 (5 bases). The CDR3 covers 16 residues. Trimming cost V 6 bases and J 0 bases, with 15 bases left between them. The V gene's germline CDR1 is SNHLY and CDR2 FYNNEI. CDR3 residues: CASSGGRKSSGNTIYF. The CDR3 bases are TGTGCCAGCAGCGGGGGACGGAAAAGCTCTGGAAACACCATATATTTT.

CDR3 in amino acids: CASLLAGGYEQYF. CDR3 DNA sequence: TGCGCCAGCCTACTAGCGGGGGGGTACGAGCAGTACTTC. The rearrangement joins TRBV10-2 to TRBJ2-7; 13 nucleotides agree with TRBD2. V lost 8 bases, J lost 4 bases, and 2 bases stayed unmatched. The CDR3 has 13 residues. CDR1 WSHSY and CDR2 SAAADI come from the germline V gene.

This clonotype was counted once. This chain links TRBV7-2 with TRBJ2-6, with D uncertain. This CDR3 is built from 14 residues. Looked up from germline, CDR1 is SGHTA and CDR2 is FQGNSA. Trimming removed 9 bases from V and 2 bases from J, with 11 bases in between. Here the CDR3 reads CARDTHPGANVLTF. The CDR3, as DNA: TGTGCCAGAGACACCCACCCTGGGGCCAACGTCCTGACTTTC. The variable domain in full, completed from reference TRBV7-2 and TRBJ2-6, reads GAGVSQSPSNKVTEKGKDVELRCDPISGHTALYWYRQSLGQGLEFLIYFQGNSAPDKSGLPSDRFSAERTGGSVSTLTIQRTQQEDSAVYLCARDTHPGANVLTFGAGSRLTVL.

This chain joins TRBV20-1 and TRBJ1-4, with TRBD1 as a possible D gene (6 bases). V was pared by 6 bases and J by 0 bases, with 8 bases between. Germline loops: CDR1 DFQATT, CDR2 SNEGSKA (reference sequence). This CDR3 comprises 13 residues. DNA of the CDR3: TGCAGTGCCGGGACATCAACTAATGAAAAACTGTTTTTT. Its translation: CSAGTSTNEKLFF.

This chain connects TRBV6-5 to TRBJ2-1; D tentatively fits TRBD1 or TRBD2 (5 bases each). CDR1 is MNHEY, CDR2 SVGAGI, per germline. Trimming removed 2 bases at V and 0 bases at J, with 14 bases between. The length of the CDR3 is 17 residues. The CDR3 bases are TGTGCCAGCAGTTACATTAGGGACCAACCCTCCTACAATGAGCAGTTCTTC. Amino acid sequence: CASSYIRDQPSYNEQFF.

The V gene is TRBV3-1, the J gene TRBJ1-1, with D possibly TRBD1 on 6 matching bases. Trimming took 2 bases from V and 5 from J, leaving 9 bases between them. Germline V gene lookup returns CDR1 LGHDT and CDR2 YNNKEL (reference sequence). The CDR3 extends over 13 amino acids. CDR3 nucleotide sequence: TGTGCCAGCAGCCAACTCGGACAGACTGAAGCTTTCTTT. Its translation: CASSQLGQTEAFF.

This clonotype was counted only a few times. The chain recombines TRBV12-3 or TRBV12-4 with TRBJ1-1, with D uncertain. Trimming took off 3 bases at V and 5 bases at J, with 10 bases between the two ends. The CDR3 has 13 residues. DNA for the CDR3: TGTGCCAGCAGTTTTTGGAGGGTAACTGAAGCTTTCTTT. As protein: CASSFWRVTEAFF.

This clonotype has just one count. This chain uses TRBV5-1 with TRBJ2-7; D unclear. This CDR3 has 12 residues. Trimming stripped 3 bases from V and 4 bases from J, with 8 bases between. Germline V lookup: CDR1 SGHRS, CDR2 YFSETQ. DNA for the CDR3: TGCGCCAGCAGCTACCGACCATACGAGCAGTACTTC. Amino acid sequence: CASSYRPYEQYF.

This clonotype was picked up a small number of times. The rearrangement links TRBV29-1 to TRBJ2-5; D perhaps matches TRBD2 (6 bases). The V end lost 5 bases, the J end lost 4 bases, and 17 bases lay between the germline ends. The CDR3 runs to 14 residues. CDR1 is SQVTM and CDR2 is ANQGSEA in the germline V gene. The CDR3 protein is CSVRLDSNRETQYF. The CDR3 DNA reads as TGCAGCGTTCGACTAGACTCAAACCGAGAGACCCAGTACTTC.

This clonotype was found a few times. This chain uses TRBV2 with TRBJ1-1, with unresolved D. The germline V and J ends were trimmed by 3 bases and 6 bases, with 17 bases remaining between them. Germline CDR1 is SNHLY and CDR2 is FYNNEI. The CDR3 covers 15 residues. The CDR3 DNA follows: TGTGCCAGCAGTGAGGAATTACAGACTCTAGCTGAAGCTTTCTTT. Its translation: CASSEELQTLAEAFF.

This chain joins TRBV7-2 and TRBJ2-3; D remains unclear. Between the trimmed V and J ends, which lost 7 bases and 5 bases, there was a span of 10 bases. The CDR3 sequence is 12 residues long. CDR1 and CDR2 from the germline V gene are SGHTA and FQGNSA. The CDR3 reads CASMSPGDTQYF. CDR3 coding DNA: TGTGCCAGCATGAGTCCTGGAGATACGCAGTATTTT.

This chain joins TRBV27 and TRBJ2-6; no clear D gene. Trimming stripped 2 bases from V and 0 bases from J, with 5 bases between. Germline lookup yields CDR1 MNHEY and CDR2 SMNVEV (reference sequence). The CDR3 contains 15 residues. The CDR3 nucleotides are TGTGCCAGCAGTTTAAAGGGCTCTGGGGCCAACGTCCTGACTTTC. Its protein is CASSLKGSGANVLTF.